The following is a T cell receptor beta chain sequence with its context. Its specificity is unknown. This sample was included in a study of cytomegalovirus exposure and HLA in healthy donors. Study-level points and caveats: There were some public TCRs occurring in many donors, but most TCR sequences were rare. In vitro checks showed that three CMV-associated chains really do target CMV antigens.

TCRdb's copy holds only in-frame clones and misses some; the assay was immunoSEQ multiplex PCR. The table includes approximately 220,000 clones, roughly 88% detected once. This CDR3 has 13 amino acids. Trimming cost V 6 bases and J 9 bases, with 15 bases left between them. From germline, CDR1 is LNHNV and CDR2 YYDKDF (reference sequence). The receptor was isolated from a woman aged 25 to 39 in good health and CMV-seropositive. The J gene is TRBJ1-3, the V gene TRBV15, with unresolved D. Sequencing was carried out using PBMCs. The CDR3 nucleotides read TGTGCCACCAGTAGGACCTTCCCCTCCACCATATATTTT. This sequence encodes CATSRTFPSTIYF.